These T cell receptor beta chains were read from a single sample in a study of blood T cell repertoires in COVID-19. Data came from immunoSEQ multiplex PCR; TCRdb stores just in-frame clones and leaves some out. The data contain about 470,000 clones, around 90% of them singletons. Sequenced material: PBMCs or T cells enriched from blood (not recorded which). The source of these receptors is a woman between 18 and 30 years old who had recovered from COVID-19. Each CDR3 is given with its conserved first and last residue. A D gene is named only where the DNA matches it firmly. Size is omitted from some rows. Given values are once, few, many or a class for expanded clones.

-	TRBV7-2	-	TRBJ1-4	CASSLGGGLFF	TGTGCCAGCAGCTTAGGAGGGGGACTGTTTTTT
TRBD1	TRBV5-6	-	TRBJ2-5	CASSSGTGAPVGTQYF	TGTGCCAGCAGCTCCGGGACAGGGGCCCCCGTGGGGACCCAGTACTTC
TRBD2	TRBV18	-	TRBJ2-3	CASSPRRLAGGTDTQYF	TGTGCCAGCTCACCAAGGAGGCTAGCGGGGGGTACAGATACGCAGTATTTT
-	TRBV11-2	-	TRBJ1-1	CASSLGVEDGFF	TGTGCCAGCAGCTTGGGTGTGGAGGACGGTTTTTTT
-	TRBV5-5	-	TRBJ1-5	CASSSTSQGGGPQHF	TGTGCCAGCAGCTCTACCTCCCAGGGCGGGGGGCCCCAGCATTTT
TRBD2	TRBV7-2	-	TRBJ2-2	CASSLGSGATGELFF	TGTGCCAGCAGCTTAGGTAGCGGGGCTACCGGGGAGCTGTTTTTT
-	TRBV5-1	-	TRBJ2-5	CASSFKDTGETQYF	TGCGCCAGCAGCTTTAAAGACACTGGCGAGACCCAGTACTTC
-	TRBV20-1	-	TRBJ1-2	CSARGSYGYTF	TGCAGTGCTAGGGGGAGCTATGGCTACACCTTC
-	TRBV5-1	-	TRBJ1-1	CASRDPGDMNTEAFF	TGCGCCAGCAGGGATCCAGGGGATATGAACACTGAAGCTTTCTTT
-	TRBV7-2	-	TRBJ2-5	CASSHGGFSAKTQYF	TGTGCCAGCAGTCACGGCGGCTTCTCGGCCAAGACCCAGTACTTC
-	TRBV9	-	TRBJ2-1	CASSPRQDGRSSYNEQFF	TGTGCCAGCAGCCCCCGGCAGGACGGGAGAAGCTCCTACAATGAGCAGTTCTTC
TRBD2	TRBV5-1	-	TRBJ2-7	CASSLARTERGEQYF	TGCGCCAGCAGCTTGGCCAGGACCGAGCGGGGAGAGCAGTACTTC
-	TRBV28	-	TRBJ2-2	CASSFPSENTGELFF	TGTGCCAGCAGTTTTCCCTCAGAGAACACCGGGGAGCTGTTTTTT
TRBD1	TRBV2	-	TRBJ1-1	CARGQGDEAFF	TGTGCCCGAGGACAGGGGGATGAAGCTTTCTTT
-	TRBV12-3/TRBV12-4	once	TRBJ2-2	CASSPLFGELFF	TGTGCCAGCAGCCCTCTGTTTGGGGAGCTGTTTTTT
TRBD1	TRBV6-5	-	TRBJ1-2	CASSPTDRDGYTF	TGTGCCAGCAGCCCGACCGACAGGGACGGCTACACCTTC
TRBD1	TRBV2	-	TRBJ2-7	CASRLDRGYEQYF	TGTGCCAGCAGACTAGACAGGGGATACGAGCAGTACTTC
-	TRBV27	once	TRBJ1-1	CASRHTGLHEAFF	TGTGCCAGCAGACACACAGGGCTACATGAAGCTTTCTTT
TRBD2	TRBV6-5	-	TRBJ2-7	CASSYSSGGASYEQYF	TGTGCCAGCAGTTACTCGAGCGGGGGGGCCTCCTACGAGCAGTACTTC
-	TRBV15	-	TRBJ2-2	CATTTGSPNTGELFF	TGTGCCACCACCACCGGTTCGCCGAACACCGGGGAGCTGTTTTTT
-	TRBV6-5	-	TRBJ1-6	CASSYQGSNSPLHF	TGTGCCAGCAGTTACCAGGGCTCTAATTCACCCCTCCACTTT
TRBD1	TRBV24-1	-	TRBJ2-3	CATSRTGLSTDTQYF	TGTGCCACCAGCCGGACAGGGCTTAGCACAGATACGCAGTATTTT
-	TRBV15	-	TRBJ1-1	CATRGGGRPTEAFF	TGTGCCACCAGAGGCGGGGGGAGGCCCACTGAAGCTTTCTTT
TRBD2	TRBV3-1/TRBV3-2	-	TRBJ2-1	CASSQEGSLAGVQFF	TGTGCCAGCAGCCAAGAAGGTAGCTTGGCGGGGGTGCAGTTCTTC
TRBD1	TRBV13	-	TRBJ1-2	CASSPFGTGMWYGYTF	TGTGCCAGCAGCCCCTTCGGGACAGGGATGTGGTATGGCTACACCTTC
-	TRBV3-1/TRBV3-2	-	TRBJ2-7	CASSQPRGGGVYEQYF	TGTGCCAGCAGCCAACCCAGGGGCGGGGGAGTCTACGAGCAGTACTTC
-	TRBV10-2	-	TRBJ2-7	CASQIGGSYEQYF	TGCGCCAGCCAAATAGGGGGCTCCTACGAGCAGTACTTC
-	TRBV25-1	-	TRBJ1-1	CASSPTTDRYLNTEAFF	TGTGCCAGCAGTCCGACGACCGACAGGTACTTGAACACTGAAGCTTTCTTT
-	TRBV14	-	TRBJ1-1	CASSSDLNTEAFF	TGTGCCAGCAGCTCAGATTTGAACACTGAAGCTTTCTTT
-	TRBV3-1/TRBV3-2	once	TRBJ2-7	CASSQEHYEQYF	TGTGCCAGCAGCCAAGAACATTACGAGCAGTACTTC
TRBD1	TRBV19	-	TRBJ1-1	CASSRWVRGTGGTEAFF	TGTGCCAGTAGTCGTTGGGTGAGAGGAACAGGGGGCACTGAAGCTTTCTTT
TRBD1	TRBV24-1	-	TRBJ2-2	CATSDFAGQGANRLTSTGELFF	TGTGCCACCAGTGATTTTGCCGGACAGGGGGCTAATCGGTTGACTTCCACCGGGGAGCTGTTTTTT
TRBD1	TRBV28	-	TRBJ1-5	CASSYSGTANQPQHF	TGTGCCAGCAGTTACTCCGGGACAGCTAATCAGCCCCAGCATTTT
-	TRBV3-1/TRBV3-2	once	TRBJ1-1	CASSPGGSQTEAFF	TGTGCCAGCAGCCCTGGGGGCTCCCAGACCGAAGCTTTCTTT
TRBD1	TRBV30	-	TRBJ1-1	CAWRGGPTEAFF	TGTGCCTGGAGAGGGGGCCCGACTGAAGCTTTCTTT
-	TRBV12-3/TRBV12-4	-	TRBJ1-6	CASRFREESPLHF	TGTGCCAGCAGGTTCAGGGAGGAATCACCCCTCCACTTT
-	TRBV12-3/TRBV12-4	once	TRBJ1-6	CASTLRLREALHF	TGTGCCAGCACCCTCAGATTACGGGAGGCCCTCCACTTT
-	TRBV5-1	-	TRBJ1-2	CASSPGGAGPTYNYGYTF	TGCGCCAGCAGCCCCGGCGGGGCAGGACCCACCTACAACTATGGCTACACCTTC
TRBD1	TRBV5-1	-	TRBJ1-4	CASSWTGGGREKLFF	TGCGCCAGCAGCTGGACGGGAGGGGGCCGTGAAAAACTGTTTTTT
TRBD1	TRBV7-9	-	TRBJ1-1	CASSSEGADTEAFF	TGTGCCAGCAGCTCCGAGGGGGCTGACACTGAAGCTTTCTTT
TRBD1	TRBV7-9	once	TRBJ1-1	CASSSNRAGGWRNTEAFF	TGTGCCAGCAGCTCAAATCGGGCAGGGGGGTGGCGGAACACTGAAGCTTTCTTT